The entry below gives a single T cell receptor (beta chain) sequence along with its context. TCRdb analysed the RT-PCR reads with MiXCR anew, one entry per CDR3 protein. The sample consists of about 680,000 distinct CDR3 sequences, 13% to 15% of them appearing once. The V and J ends lost 7 bases and 6 bases, in that order; junction bases with no gene match: 6. Germline values: CDR1 LNHDA, CDR2 SQIVND (reference sequence). This CDR3 region has 14 residues. The sequenced sample consisted of memory CD4+ T cells from blood. V and J are TRBV19 and TRBJ2-1, with 10 bases lining up with TRBD2. This receptor was taken from a female donor in good health, serving as a healthy control. In nucleotides, the CDR3 is TGTGCCAGTACAACACTAGCGGGAAGCAATGAGCAGTTCTTC. This codes for CASTTLAGSNEQFF.